Described below is a single T cell receptor beta chain sequence and its context. Its specificity is unknown. A clone one base away is much larger, so this may be a read error. TCR alpha and beta CDR3 regions were amplified from RNA using iRepertoire nested multiplex PCR. Tissue mRNA or PBMC total RNA, about 90-450 ng, went into one-step reverse transcription and amplification. TCRdb ran MiXCR on the multiplex PCR reads and lists one entry per CDR3 protein. Of about 130,000 distinct CDR3 sequences in the sample, 20% to 25% are singletons; the top ten hold about 16%. Germline V gene lookup returns CDR1 SGHAT and CDR2 FQDESV (reference sequence). The junction had 13 bases not matched to a gene; V was cut back by 6 bases and J by 2 bases. There are 16 residues in the CDR3. This specimen belongs to a study of glioma-infiltrating T cells. Study-level findings and limits: Non-neoplastic patients had below-expected tissue-blood divergence, while all gliomas exceeded expectation. Only very few CDR3 sequences appeared in both tissue and blood.

Sequencing used glioma tissue, nonneoplastic brain tissue, or PBMCs (not recorded which). The J gene is TRBJ2-7, the V gene TRBV11-1; 7 nucleotides match TRBD2. The sequence came from a human donor with low-grade glioma or glioblastoma, undergoing nonglioma brain surgery, or in good health (not recorded which). The DNA for the CDR3 is TGTGCCAGCAGACCAAGTAGCGGGTTCTTCACCTACGAGCAGTACTTC. Translating gives CASRPSSGFFTYEQYF.